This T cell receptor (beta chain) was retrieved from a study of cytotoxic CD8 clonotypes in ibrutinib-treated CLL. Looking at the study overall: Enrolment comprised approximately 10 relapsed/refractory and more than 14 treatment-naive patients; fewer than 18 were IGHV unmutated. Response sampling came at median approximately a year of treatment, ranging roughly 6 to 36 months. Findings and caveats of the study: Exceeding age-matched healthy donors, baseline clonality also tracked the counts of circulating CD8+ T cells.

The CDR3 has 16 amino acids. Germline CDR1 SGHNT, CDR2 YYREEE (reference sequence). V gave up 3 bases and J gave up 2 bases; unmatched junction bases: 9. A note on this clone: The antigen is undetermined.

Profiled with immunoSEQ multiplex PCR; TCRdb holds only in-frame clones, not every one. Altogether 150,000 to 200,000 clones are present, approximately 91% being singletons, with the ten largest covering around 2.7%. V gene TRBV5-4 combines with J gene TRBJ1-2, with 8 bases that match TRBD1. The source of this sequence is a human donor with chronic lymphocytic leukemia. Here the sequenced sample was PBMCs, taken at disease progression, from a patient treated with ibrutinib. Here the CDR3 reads CASSSRSTGGNYGYTF. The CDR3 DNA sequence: TGTGCCAGCAGCTCACGTAGCACAGGGGGGAACTATGGCTACACCTTC.